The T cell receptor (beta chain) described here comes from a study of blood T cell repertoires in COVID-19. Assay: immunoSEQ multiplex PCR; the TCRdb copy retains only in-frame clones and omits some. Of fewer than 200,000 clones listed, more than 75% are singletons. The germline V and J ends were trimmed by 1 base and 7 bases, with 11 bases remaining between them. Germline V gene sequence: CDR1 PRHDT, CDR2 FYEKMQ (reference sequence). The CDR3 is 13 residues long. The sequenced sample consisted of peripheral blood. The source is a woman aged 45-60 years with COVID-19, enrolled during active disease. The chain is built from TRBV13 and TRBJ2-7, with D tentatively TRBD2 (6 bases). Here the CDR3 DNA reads TGTGCCAGCAGCTTAGATATGGGAGGTGAGCAGTACTTC. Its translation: CASSLDMGGEQYF.